This TCR beta chain was identified in a study of blood T cell repertoires in COVID-19. Overall study: COVID-19 samples collected from the United States, Italy and Spain covered acute and convalescent phases. In each case, the material was cDNA or gDNA derived from T cells, B-cell-depleted T cells, or PBMCs.

Original data processing: From reference gene primer amplification, estimates of nucleated cell counts were derived. Sequenced by immunoSEQ multiplex PCR; TCRdb stores in-frame clones only, minus some. That table furnishes V, J and clone size, whereas the DNA furnished D and trimming. Among about 280,000 clones, approximately 88% were seen once, and the ten largest hold over 8%. CDR1 and CDR2 from the germline V gene are MNHEY and SVGAGI. This CDR3 is 14 amino acids long. Trimming stripped 0 bases from V and 6 bases from J, with 8 bases between. The rearrangement joins TRBV6-5 to TRBJ1-4; the D is unclear. The sequencing sample was made of peripheral blood. The origin of this receptor is a man in his late teens or twenties with active or convalescent COVID-19. CDR3 in DNA: TGTGCCAGCAGTTACTCGACCGGGGATGAAAAACTGTTTTTT. It is translated as CASSYSTGDEKLFF.